The 30 T cell receptor beta chains listed next were all sequenced from one sample in a study of CXCR3-negative and CXCR3-positive naive CD8 T cells. UMI-labeled TRB cDNA libraries were prepared by 5' RACE. TCRdb derives one entry per CDR3 protein from the 5' RACE reads, leaving out DNA. The sample totals under 85,000 distinct CDR3 sequences. Sequencing used naive CXCR3- CD8+ T cells from blood. Subset given: CD45RO-CCR7+CD27+CD95- naive CD8+ T cells lacking CXCR3 (TNR3-). The receptors were gathered from a human donor in good health. Some clones in this sample may be carry-over from other donors' samples.

The genes are TRBV14 and TRBJ1-2. Germline CDR1 reads SGHDN; CDR2 reads FVKESK. The CDR3 runs to 13 residues. The CDR3 is CASSQGGLYGYTF.

The rearrangement joins TRBV6-5 to TRBJ2-1; the D call from TCRdb, TRBD1, cannot be confirmed without DNA. The CDR3 is 16 residues long. The V gene's germline CDR1 is MNHEY and CDR2 SVGAGI. The CDR3 is CASRTDRMSSYNEQFF.

This chain joins TRBV29-1 and TRBJ2-7. From germline, CDR1 is SQVTM and CDR2 ANQGSEA. CDR3 length: 13 amino acids. CDR3 residues: CSVVTRPSYEQYF.

The rearrangement joins TRBV29-1 to TRBJ2-2; without DNA, the TCRdb call of TRBD1 cannot be checked. CDR1 SQVTM and CDR2 ANQGSEA come from the germline V gene. There are 15 residues in the CDR3. CDR3 in amino acids: CSVERPDSNTGELFF.

This chain connects TRBV6-4 to TRBJ2-2. The length of the CDR3 is 13 residues. Germline V CDR1 and CDR2: MRHNA, SNTAGT. The CDR3 sequence: CASSDEDAGELFF.

CDR3 residues: CASSRLGVADYEQYF. The genes are TRBV4-1 and TRBJ2-7; with no DNA, the TCRdb D assignment of TRBD1 cannot be verified. The CDR3 sequence is 15 residues long. CDR1 is MGHRA, CDR2 YSYEKL, per germline.

This rearrangement joins TRBV5-1 to TRBJ2-7; TCRdb lists TRBD1, though no DNA is available to test this call. Germline V gene sequence: CDR1 SGHRS, CDR2 YFSETQ. The CDR3 totals 14 residues. The CDR3 is CASRSDRGRREQYF.

V usage is TRBV29-1 and J usage is TRBJ2-7; the D call from TCRdb, TRBD1, cannot be confirmed without DNA. This CDR3 contains 13 residues. The germline gives CDR1 SQVTM, CDR2 ANQGSEA. Here the CDR3 reads CSVEFPGAYEQYF.

V usage is TRBV28 and J usage is TRBJ1-2; TCRdb's assignment of TRBD1 cannot be checked, as there is no DNA. CDR1 MDHEN and CDR2 SYDVKM come from the germline V gene. The CDR3 is 14 amino acids. CDR3 in amino acids: CASNPGQSFYGYTF.

The chain couples TRBV25-1 to TRBJ1-4; TCRdb's D gene call, TRBD1, goes unchecked for lack of DNA. The CDR3 runs 17 residues. Looked up from germline, CDR1 is MGHDK and CDR2 is SYGVNS. Here the CDR3 reads CASSEWGTGVTNEKLFF.

The chain links TRBV5-1 to TRBJ2-7; TCRdb names TRBD1, which stays unverified in the absence of DNA. This CDR3 is 14 amino acids long. Germline CDR1 is SGHRS and CDR2 is YFSETQ. CDR3 sequence: CASSSGTGNYEQYF.

The chain is built from TRBV7-9 and TRBJ1-2; TCRdb outputs TRBD1, but without DNA this stays unchecked. Germline V lookup: CDR1 SEHNR, CDR2 FQNEAQ (reference sequence). The CDR3 sequence is 15 residues long. This chain's CDR3 is CASSLGTGTSLGYTF.

The CDR3 reads CSVDWGTGELFF. This chain uses TRBV29-1 with TRBJ2-2. This CDR3 contains 12 residues. From germline, CDR1 is SQVTM and CDR2 ANQGSEA.

This chain links TRBV15 with TRBJ2-5; absent DNA, TCRdb's TRBD2 call cannot be checked. Germline V lookup: CDR1 LNHNV, CDR2 YYDKDF (reference sequence). CDR3 size: 15 residues. The CDR3 sequence: CATSLRTSGEETQYF.

This chain joins TRBV10-3 and TRBJ2-3; TCRdb calls TRBD2, which cannot be checked without DNA. The germline CDR1 and CDR2 sequences are ENHRY and SYGVKD. This CDR3 comprises 16 residues. The CDR3: CAIAGATPLGTDTQYF.

The chain is built from TRBV10-3 and TRBJ2-7; TCRdb's D gene call, TRBD1, goes unchecked for lack of DNA. The V gene's germline CDR1 is ENHRY and CDR2 SYGVKD. This CDR3 contains 14 residues. The CDR3 loop is CAISDGTGDYEQYF.

This chain joins TRBV28 and TRBJ2-3; TCRdb indicates TRBD2, and absent DNA this call remains unverified. The CDR3 consists of 14 residues. Germline V CDR1 and CDR2: MDHEN, SYDVKM. The CDR3: CASSFGGGTDTQYF.

The rearrangement joins TRBV5-1 to TRBJ1-1. The V gene's germline CDR1 is SGHRS and CDR2 YFSETQ. This CDR3 comprises 14 residues. This CDR3 is CASSLGDRNTEAFF.

The V and J genes are TRBV29-1 and TRBJ2-7; with no DNA, the TCRdb D assignment of TRBD1 cannot be verified. The CDR3 length is 13 residues. CDR1 is SQVTM and CDR2 is ANQGSEA in the germline V gene. This CDR3 is CSVAPTGQNEQYF.

The chain carries TRBV7-7 and TRBJ1-3; the TRBD1 assignment by TCRdb is unverifiable without DNA. CDR1 and CDR2 from the germline V gene are SSHAT and FNYEAQ (reference sequence). The CDR3 spans 16 residues. The CDR3 sequence is CASSPEDRDSGNTIYF.

V gene TRBV4-2 combines with J gene TRBJ2-2. The V gene's germline CDR1 is LGHNA and CDR2 YNFKEQ. This CDR3 spans 15 amino acids. The chain's CDR3 is CASSHAESNTGELFF.

The chain joins TRBV20-1 to TRBJ1-1. This CDR3 has 14 amino acids. Germline loops: CDR1 DFQATT, CDR2 SNEGSKA (reference sequence). The CDR3 loop is CSARDLESGTEAFF.

This chain uses TRBV29-1 with TRBJ1-2; absent DNA, TCRdb's TRBD1 call cannot be checked. The CDR3 loop spans 13 amino acids. The germline CDR1 and CDR2 sequences are SQVTM and ANQGSEA. CDR3 protein: CSVGTQGDYGYTF.

This chain's CDR3 is CASSAGLADFPQETQYF. This chain uses TRBV28 with TRBJ2-5; lacking DNA, the TRBD2 call made by TCRdb goes unchecked. Germline CDR1 reads MDHEN; CDR2 reads SYDVKM. The CDR3 is 17 residues long.

The J gene is TRBJ2-5, the V gene TRBV12-3 or TRBV12-4; lacking DNA, the TRBD1 call made by TCRdb goes unchecked. This CDR3 comprises 14 residues. CDR3 protein: CASRWGQNQETQYF.

This chain connects TRBV9 to TRBJ2-7; the D call of TRBD2 rests on TCRdb alone, since no DNA is present to check it. The CDR3 is made up of 14 amino acids. In germline, CDR1 is SGDLS, CDR2 YYNGEE. CDR3: CASSVEGDYYEQYF.

The V call is TRBV20-1, the J call TRBJ2-2; TCRdb's D call of TRBD1 is untestable without DNA. Germline CDR1 DFQATT, CDR2 SNEGSKA (reference sequence). This CDR3 comprises 13 residues. The CDR3 reads CSARDRVPGELFF.

The gene calls are TRBV12-3 or TRBV12-4 and TRBJ2-7; as DNA is missing, the TRBD1 call by TCRdb cannot be tested. The CDR3 is 15 residues long. CDR3 in amino acids: CASSFSGQGAYEQYF.

The rearrangement joins TRBV7-9 to TRBJ2-7. Germline CDR1 is SEHNR and CDR2 is FQNEAQ (reference sequence). This CDR3 region has 14 residues. This chain's CDR3 is CASSPAVLSNEQYF.

This chain joins TRBV6-5 and TRBJ2-1; the D call from TCRdb, TRBD2, cannot be confirmed without DNA. CDR1 MNHEY and CDR2 SVGAGI come from the germline V gene. This CDR3 is 16 amino acids long. CDR3 region: CASSYSGPYMGDEQFF.